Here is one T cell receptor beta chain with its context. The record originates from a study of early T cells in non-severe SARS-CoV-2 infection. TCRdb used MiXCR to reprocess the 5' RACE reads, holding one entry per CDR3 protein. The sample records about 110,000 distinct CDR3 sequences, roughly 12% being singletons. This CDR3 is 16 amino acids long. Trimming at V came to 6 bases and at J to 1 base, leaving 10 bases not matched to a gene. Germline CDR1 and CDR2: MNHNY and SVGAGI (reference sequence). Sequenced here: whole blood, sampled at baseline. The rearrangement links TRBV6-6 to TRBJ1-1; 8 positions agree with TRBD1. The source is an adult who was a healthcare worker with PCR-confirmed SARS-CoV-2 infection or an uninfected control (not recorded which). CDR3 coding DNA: TGTGCCAGCAGCCCTTTTGGACAGGGCGCGAACACTGAAGCTTTCTTT. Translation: CASSPFGQGANTEAFF.